The clone carrying this T cell receptor beta chain was observed a handful of times. Its antigen remains unidentified. Amplification used 60 Vbeta primers and 13 Jbeta primers. Method: immunoSEQ multiplex PCR; TCRdb's copy keeps in-frame clones and lacks some. Here the sample spans 120,000 to 150,000 clones, 75% to 85% being singletons. Germline V gene lookup returns CDR1 SQVTM and CDR2 ANQGSEA. The CDR3 runs to 13 residues. V gave up 7 bases and J gave up 4 bases; unmatched junction bases: 8. This sample is drawn from a study of cytomegalovirus exposure and HLA in healthy donors. Study context: From HLA-typed donors, an early data release held roughly 89 million unique TCRs.

The study, taken as a whole, reports: Being indistinguishable, some V segments were excluded, TRBV6-2 and TRBV6-3 among them. Follow-up analysis found HLA locus-dependent TCR association rates, highest for DRB1 and lowest for HLA-C.

Sequencing was carried out using PBMCs. The clonotype originates from a female donor in good health and CMV-seronegative. The V gene is TRBV29-1, the J gene TRBJ1-1, with TRBD1 identical over 8 bases. The CDR3 here is CSERTGSSTEAFF. The CDR3 region has the DNA TGCAGCGAGAGGACAGGGTCATCCACTGAAGCTTTCTTT.